This section outlines one T cell receptor (beta chain) sequence together with its context. Its specificity is not known. Only in-frame clones appear in the TCRdb table, and some are missing; sequencing was by immunoSEQ multiplex PCR. The sample contains more than 70,000 clones, about 86% of which appear only once. The data originate from a study of OX40 agonist ivuxolimab in advanced cancers. Study-level information: Males comprised 75% to 90% of the group, whose mean age was approximately 60 years (range about 20 to 85). The study, taken as a whole, reports: On average, CD8+ T cells showed a greater number of expanded clones than CD4+. People who partly responded at 0.1-3.0 mg/kg had some of the least clonal expansion seen. The authors also found low normalized T-cell clonal expansion in some nonresponders.

Germline loops: CDR1 LNHDA, CDR2 SQIVND (reference sequence). The V segment lost 3 bases and the J segment 6 bases; nucleotides outside the gene matches: 12. The CDR3 loop spans 16 amino acids. Sequences were derived from CD4+ or CD8+ T cells sorted from blood, sampled in a trial of the OX40 agonist ivuxolimab. The V and J genes are TRBV19 and TRBJ1-1; 8 bases align to TRBD1. The TCR was taken from an adult with an advanced solid tumor such as melanoma, head and neck, liver or kidney cancer. The CDR3 is CASSIGQGGIVAEAFF. Written as DNA, the CDR3 is TGTGCCAGTAGTATTGGACAGGGTGGCATCGTCGCTGAAGCTTTCTTT.